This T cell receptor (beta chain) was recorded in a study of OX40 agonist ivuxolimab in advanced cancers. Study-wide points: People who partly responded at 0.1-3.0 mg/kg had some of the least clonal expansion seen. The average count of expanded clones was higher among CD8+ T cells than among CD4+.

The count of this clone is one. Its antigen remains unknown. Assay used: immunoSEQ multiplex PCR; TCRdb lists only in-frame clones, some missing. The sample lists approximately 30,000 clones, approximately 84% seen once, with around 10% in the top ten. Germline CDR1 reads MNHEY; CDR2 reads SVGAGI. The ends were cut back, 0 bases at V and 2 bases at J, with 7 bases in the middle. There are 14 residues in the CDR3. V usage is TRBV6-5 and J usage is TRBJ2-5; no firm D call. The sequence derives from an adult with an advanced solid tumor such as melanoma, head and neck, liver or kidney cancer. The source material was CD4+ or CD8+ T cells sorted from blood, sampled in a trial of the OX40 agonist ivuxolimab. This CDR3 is CASSYSTPQETQYF. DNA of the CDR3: TGTGCCAGCAGTTACTCAACACCACAAGAGACCCAGTACTTC.